A selection of T cell receptor beta chains follows, all from one sample in a study of T cells in narcolepsy. Using immunoSEQ multiplex PCR, the repertoire was profiled, and TCRdb retains in-frame clones only, with some absent. Of some 37,000 clones in the sample, approximately 85% were seen once. Specimen: CD45RA- memory CD4+ T cells from PBMCs. The receptor source for this set is a human donor with narcolepsy. Each CDR3 is given with its conserved first and last residue. Each record gives: clone size, V gene, J gene, D gene, CDR3 protein, CDR3 DNA. D genes are given only for firm matches. Clone sizes are given selectively: once, few, many, or a class where the clone is expanded.

once	TRBV29-1	TRBJ2-2	NA	CSVGPGLYTGELFF	TGCAGCGTTGGTCCGGGACTTTACACCGGGGAGCTGTTTTTT
NA	TRBV6-6	TRBJ1-2	TRBD1	CASSYRRDREGYTF	TGTGCCAGCAGTTACCGACGGGACAGGGAGGGCTACACCTTC
NA	TRBV5-1	TRBJ2-1	TRBD2	CASSLASGSSSYNEQFF	TGCGCCAGCAGCTTGGCTAGCGGGTCAAGCTCCTACAATGAGCAGTTCTTC
NA	TRBV27	TRBJ1-5	NA	CASSWSGSNQPQHF	TGTGCCAGCAGTTGGTCCGGTTCCAATCAGCCCCAGCATTTT
NA	TRBV6-4	TRBJ2-3	NA	CASSDRGLGTDTQYF	TGTGCCAGCAGTGACAGGGGTCTGGGCACAGATACGCAGTATTTT
NA	TRBV29-1	TRBJ1-4	NA	CSVDGVTEKLFF	TGCAGCGTTGACGGGGTAACCGAAAAACTGTTTTTT
once	TRBV4-2	TRBJ2-5	TRBD2	CASSQESGLAGSETQYF	TGTGCCAGCAGCCAAGAATCCGGACTAGCGGGTTCGGAGACCCAGTACTTC
NA	TRBV19	TRBJ2-4	NA	CASSSGGVAKNIQYF	TGTGCCAGTAGTTCAGGGGGGGTGGCCAAAAACATTCAGTACTTC
once	TRBV9	TRBJ1-2	NA	CASSVSPQDYGYTF	TGTGCCAGCAGCGTAAGTCCGCAGGACTATGGCTACACCTTC
NA	TRBV5-1	TRBJ1-2	NA	CASSSGLDDYGYTF	TGCGCCAGCAGTTCCGGACTGGATGACTATGGCTACACCTTC
NA	TRBV19	TRBJ1-2	NA	CASRVGANYGYTF	TGTGCCAGTAGGGTGGGGGCTAACTATGGCTACACCTTC
NA	TRBV28	TRBJ1-5	NA	CASSPRRGPGNQPQHF	TGTGCCAGCAGCCCAAGGCGAGGGCCGGGCAATCAGCCCCAGCATTTT
NA	TRBV19	TRBJ1-1	NA	CASSIQGLNTEAFF	TGTGCCAGTAGTATACAGGGATTGAACACTGAAGCTTTCTTT
NA	TRBV18	TRBJ2-2	NA	CASSRNGGTNTGELFF	TGTGCCAGCTCACGAAATGGTGGGACGAACACCGGGGAGCTGTTTTTT
NA	TRBV30	TRBJ1-1	NA	CAWSLQGSEVAFF	TGTGCCTGGAGTCTACAGGGTTCTGAAGTAGCTTTCTTT
NA	TRBV29-1	TRBJ2-3	NA	CSLGADTQYF	TGCAGCCTCGGGGCAGATACGCAGTATTTT
NA	TRBV11-3	TRBJ2-1	TRBD2	CASSFSGGLNEQFF	TGTGCCAGCAGCTTCAGCGGGGGGTTGAATGAGCAGTTCTTC
NA	TRBV7-2	TRBJ1-2	NA	CASSARGAYGYTF	TGTGCCAGCAGCGCTAGGGGAGCCTATGGCTACACCTTC
NA	TRBV18	TRBJ1-1	NA	CASSLDGGTEAFF	TGTGCCAGCTCATTGGACGGCGGCACTGAAGCTTTCTTT
NA	TRBV9	TRBJ1-3	TRBD1	CASSVGLTGPSGNTIYF	TGTGCCAGCAGCGTAGGCTTGACAGGGCCCTCTGGAAACACCATATATTTT
NA	TRBV9	TRBJ2-3	TRBD2	CASSSLPGRAGADTQYF	TGTGCCAGCAGCTCTCTTCCGGGGAGGGCCGGGGCAGATACGCAGTATTTT
NA	TRBV7-7	TRBJ2-1	TRBD1	CAVRQGNEQFF	TGTGCCGTACGACAGGGAAATGAGCAGTTCTTC
NA	TRBV7-6	TRBJ2-5	TRBD1	CASSSAGTVEETQYF	TGTGCCAGCAGCTCCGCCGGGACAGTGGAGGAGACCCAGTACTTC
NA	TRBV25-1	TRBJ2-7	NA	CASTQAGYEQYF	TGTGCCAGCACCCAGGCGGGGTACGAGCAGTACTTC
NA	TRBV5-1	TRBJ2-1	NA	CASSLVGEGNNEQFF	TGCGCCAGCAGCTTGGTGGGTGAGGGTAACAATGAGCAGTTCTTC
NA	TRBV5-4	TRBJ1-4	TRBD1	CASSSYKTGKPNEKLFF	TGTGCCAGCAGCTCCTACAAGACAGGGAAGCCCAATGAAAAACTGTTTTTT
NA	TRBV2	TRBJ1-5	NA	CASSPGSQPQHF	TGTGCCAGCAGCCCCGGGAGCCAGCCCCAGCATTTT
NA	TRBV11-1	TRBJ1-2	NA	CASSLQQNYGYTF	TGTGCCAGCAGCTTGCAGCAAAACTATGGCTACACCTTC
NA	TRBV11-3	TRBJ2-1	NA	CASSNPTSHSEQFF	TGTGCCAGCAGTAATCCGACTAGTCATTCAGAGCAGTTCTTC
NA	TRBV4-3	TRBJ1-5	NA	CASSQDPGVQPQHF	TGCGCCAGCAGCCAAGATCCTGGGGTTCAGCCCCAGCATTTT
NA	TRBV7-7	TRBJ1-1	NA	CASSLGVEAFF	TGTGCTAGCAGCTTGGGGGTTGAAGCTTTCTTT
NA	TRBV4-2	TRBJ2-7	TRBD1	CASSHSGTGPYEQYF	TGTGCCAGCAGCCATTCCGGGACAGGTCCCTACGAGCAGTACTTC
NA	TRBV5-1	TRBJ2-5	NA	CASSQTWGTQYF	TGCGCCAGCAGCCAAACCTGGGGGACCCAGTACTTC
NA	TRBV7-7	TRBJ2-1	NA	CASSAGMRNNEQFF	TGTGCCAGCAGCGCGGGGATGAGGAACAATGAGCAGTTCTTC
NA	TRBV7-7	TRBJ2-5	TRBD2	CASSLTSGGQETQYF	TGTGCTAGCAGCTTAACTAGCGGGGGTCAAGAGACCCAGTACTTC
NA	TRBV7-2	TRBJ1-1	NA	CASSLKWSNTEAFF	TGTGCCAGCAGCTTAAAATGGTCGAACACTGAAGCTTTCTTT
NA	TRBV19	TRBJ2-2	NA	CASGNTGELFF	TGTGCCAGCGGGAACACCGGGGAGCTGTTTTTT
NA	TRBV14	TRBJ2-7	NA	CASSQVGGVEQYF	TGTGCCAGCAGCCAAGTCGGAGGGGTCGAGCAGTACTTC
NA	TRBV19	TRBJ2-7	NA	CASSMLLSYEQYF	TGTGCCAGTAGTATGCTACTCTCCTACGAGCAGTACTTC
few	TRBV19	TRBJ1-6	NA	CASNRLINSPLHF	TGTGCCAGTAACCGACTGATTAATTCACCCCTCCACTTT
NA	TRBV5-4	TRBJ2-7	NA	CASSLGQRYEQYF	TGTGCCAGCAGCTTGGGACAGCGTTACGAGCAGTACTTC
NA	TRBV5-1	TRBJ1-6	NA	CASSLYGSPLHF	TGCGCCAGCAGCTTGTATGGATCACCCCTCCACTTT
NA	TRBV5-5	TRBJ1-1	NA	CASSLGGTNTEAFF	TGTGCCAGCAGCTTAGGAGGGACGAACACTGAAGCTTTCTTT
NA	TRBV10-3	TRBJ2-1	NA	CAISAGTQNTNEQFF	TGTGCCATCAGTGCGGGGACCCAAAATACGAATGAGCAGTTCTTC
NA	TRBV7-9	TRBJ2-1	TRBD2	CASSISGDGEQFF	TGTGCCAGCAGTATTAGCGGGGACGGAGAGCAGTTCTTC